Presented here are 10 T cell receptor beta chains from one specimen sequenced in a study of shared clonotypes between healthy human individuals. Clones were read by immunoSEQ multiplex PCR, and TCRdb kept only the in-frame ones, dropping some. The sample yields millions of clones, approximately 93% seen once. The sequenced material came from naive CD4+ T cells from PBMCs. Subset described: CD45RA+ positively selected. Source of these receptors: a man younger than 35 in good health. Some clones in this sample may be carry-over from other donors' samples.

The CDR3 sequence is CSVRGGMNTEAFF. The CDR3 nucleotides are TGCAGCGTCCGGGGGGGGATGAACACTGAAGCTTTCTTT. The chain recombines TRBV29-1 with TRBJ1-1, with TRBD1 as a possible D gene (5 bases). CDR3 length: 13 amino acids. Trimming stripped 6 bases from V and 0 bases from J, with 11 bases between. Germline lookup yields CDR1 SQVTM and CDR2 ANQGSEA.

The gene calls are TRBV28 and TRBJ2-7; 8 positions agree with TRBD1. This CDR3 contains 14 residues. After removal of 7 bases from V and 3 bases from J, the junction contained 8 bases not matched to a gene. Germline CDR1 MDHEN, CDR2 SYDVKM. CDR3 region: CASTPAGGIYEQYF. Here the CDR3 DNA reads TGTGCCAGCACCCCCGCAGGGGGCATCTACGAGCAGTACTTC.

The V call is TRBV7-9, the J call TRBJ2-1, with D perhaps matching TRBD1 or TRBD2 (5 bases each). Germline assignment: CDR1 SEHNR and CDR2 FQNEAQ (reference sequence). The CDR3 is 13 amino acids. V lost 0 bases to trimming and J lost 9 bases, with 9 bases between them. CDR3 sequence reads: CASSLAPGTEQFF. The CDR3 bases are TGTGCCAGCAGCTTAGCCCCCGGGACTGAGCAGTTCTTC. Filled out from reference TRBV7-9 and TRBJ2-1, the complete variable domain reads DTGVSQNPRHKITKRGQNVTFRCDPISEHNRLYWYRQTLGQGPEFLTYFQNEAQLEKSRLLSDRFSAERPKGSFSTLEIQRTEQGDSAMYLCASSLAPGTEQFFGPGTRLTVL.

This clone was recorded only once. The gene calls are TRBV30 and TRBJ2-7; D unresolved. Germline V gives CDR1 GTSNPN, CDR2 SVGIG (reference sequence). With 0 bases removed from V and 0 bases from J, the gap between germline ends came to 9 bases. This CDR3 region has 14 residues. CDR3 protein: CAWSVKASSYEQYF. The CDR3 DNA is TGTGCCTGGAGTGTAAAAGCCAGCTCCTACGAGCAGTACTTC.

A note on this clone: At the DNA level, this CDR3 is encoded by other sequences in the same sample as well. CDR3 region: CASRPTGLGANVLTF. DNA of the CDR3: TGTGCCAGCAGACCGACAGGGCTTGGGGCCAACGTCCTGACTTTC. The chain combines TRBV28 with TRBJ2-6; the match to TRBD1 covers 7 bases. In germline, CDR1 is MDHEN, CDR2 SYDVKM. The CDR3 has 15 amino acids. V shed 6 bases and J 3 bases; nucleotides not matched to a gene: 5.

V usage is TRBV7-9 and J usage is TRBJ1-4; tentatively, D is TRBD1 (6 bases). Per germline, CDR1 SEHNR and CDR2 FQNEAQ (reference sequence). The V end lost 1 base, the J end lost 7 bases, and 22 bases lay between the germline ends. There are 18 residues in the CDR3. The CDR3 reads CASSLGTGPAWGREKLFF. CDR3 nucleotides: TGTGCCAGCAGCTTAGGCACCGGGCCAGCTTGGGGGCGTGAAAAACTGTTTTTT.

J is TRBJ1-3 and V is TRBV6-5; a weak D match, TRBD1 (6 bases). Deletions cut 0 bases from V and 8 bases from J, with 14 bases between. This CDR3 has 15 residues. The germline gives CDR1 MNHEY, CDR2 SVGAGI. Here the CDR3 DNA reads TGTGCCAGCAGTTACTCGAAGGGGGGCGGGGACACCATATATTTT. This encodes CASSYSKGGGDTIYF.

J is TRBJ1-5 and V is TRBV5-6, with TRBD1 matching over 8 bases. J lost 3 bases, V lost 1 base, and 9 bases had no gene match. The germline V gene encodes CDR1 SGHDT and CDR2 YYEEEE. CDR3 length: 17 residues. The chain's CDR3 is CASSLKSDRGSNQPQHF. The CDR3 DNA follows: TGTGCCAGCAGCTTGAAGTCCGACAGGGGTTCCAATCAGCCCCAGCATTTT.

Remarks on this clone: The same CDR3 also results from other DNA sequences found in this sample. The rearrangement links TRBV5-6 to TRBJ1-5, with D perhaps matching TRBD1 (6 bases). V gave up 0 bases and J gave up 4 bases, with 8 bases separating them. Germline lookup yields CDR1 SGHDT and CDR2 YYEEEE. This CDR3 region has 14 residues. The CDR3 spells CASSLGTANQPQHF. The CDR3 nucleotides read TGTGCCAGCAGCTTGGGGACAGCGAATCAGCCCCAGCATTTT.

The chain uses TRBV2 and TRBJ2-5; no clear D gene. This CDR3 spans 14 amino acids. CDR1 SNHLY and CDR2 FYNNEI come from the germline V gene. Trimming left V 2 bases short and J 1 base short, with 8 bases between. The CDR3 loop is CASSERTGQETQYF. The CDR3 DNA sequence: TGTGCCAGCAGTGAAAGGACGGGCCAAGAGACCCAGTACTTC.